This record concerns one T cell receptor beta chain sequence. What it binds is unknown. The data belong to a study of STAT5B mutations in CD4+ large granular lymphocyte leukemia. Across the study: Among healthy controls, a particular HLA allele went with more CDR3 'QG' motifs.

The length of the CDR3 is 15 residues. V lost 0 bases and J lost 7; bases outside the gene matches: 7. Germline CDR1 and CDR2: SGHDT and YYEEEE. As handled by the study authors: A productive frequency of 2.59 x 10-5 was the lowest detectable. Sequenced by immunoSEQ multiplex PCR; TCRdb stores in-frame clones only, minus some. From that table come the V and J calls and clone size; the DNA was used to work out D and trimming. The sample consists of 37,000 or so clones, 81% of them appearing once. Notes on the study in general: Patient CD4-sorted repertoires looked more clonal than healthy CD4+ repertoires, even without putative leukemic clones.

Sequencing was carried out using CD4+ T cells from blood buffy coats. This clonotype was sampled from a human donor in good health. The chain carries TRBV5-6 and TRBJ1-2; 9 nucleotides agree with TRBD1. The CDR3 here is CASSLDRGLTSGYTF. The CDR3 DNA follows: TGTGCCAGCAGCTTGGACAGGGGGCTTACCAGTGGCTACACCTTC.